Listed here are 4 T cell receptor beta chains from one sample, sequenced in a study of regulatory T cells in long-lasting Graves disease. The time point denotes: newly diagnosed GD, antithyroid drugs for less than 3 months. The TCR library used RNA extracted from PBMCs. Both iRepertoire HTBI primers and Arm-PCR of CDR3 regions were used to build the TCR beta libraries. TCRdb passed the multiplex PCR reads through MiXCR, listing each CDR3 protein once. Of about 300,000 distinct CDR3 sequences listed, over 15% were seen once; the top ten hold 38%. This specimen was peripheral blood mononuclear cells (PBMCs), taken at new diagnosis, from a patient treated with antithyroid drugs. The receptors derive from a female donor with Graves disease.

At least ten counts were recorded for this clonotype. The rearrangement uses TRBV12-3 or TRBV12-4 and TRBJ2-3; D is uncertain. Between the trimmed V and J ends, which lost 3 bases and 0 bases, there was a span of 7 bases. CDR3 length equals 14 residues. The CDR3 DNA reads TGTGCCAGCAGTTTGCGGTCTAGCACAGATACGCAGTATTTT. Translation: CASSLRSSTDTQYF.

Worth noting for this clonotype: This could be a read error, since a much larger clone is one nucleotide away. V gene TRBV19 combines with J gene TRBJ2-1; D gene uncertain. Germline CDR1 LNHDA, CDR2 SQIVND (reference sequence). Between the trimmed V and J ends, which lost 1 base and 8 bases, there was a span of 15 bases. This CDR3 is built from 15 residues. The CDR3 protein is CASSIAQVRIHEQFF. CDR3 DNA sequence: TGTGCCAGTAGTATAGCCCAGGTCAGGATCCATGAGCAGTTCTTC.

Many counts were recorded for this clonotype. V gene TRBV30 combines with J gene TRBJ2-5; tentatively, D is TRBD2 (6 bases). With 3 bases removed from V and 2 bases from J, the gap between germline ends came to 10 bases. Germline CDR1 GTSNPN, CDR2 SVGIG (reference sequence). The CDR3 spans 13 residues. CDR3 protein: CAWSGRGQETQYF. The CDR3, as DNA: TGTGCCTGGAGCGGGAGAGGACAAGAGACCCAGTACTTC.

The table lists this clonotype with many counts. The chain uses TRBV18 and TRBJ2-3; unclear D gene. This CDR3 has 14 residues. Trimming shortened V by 6 bases and J by 2 bases, and 12 bases separated the two germline ends. Per the germline V gene, CDR1 is KGHSH and CDR2 is LQKENI. For the CDR3, the DNA is TGTGCCAGCTCCCTCACATCCGACACAGATACGCAGTATTTT. It codes for CASSLTSDTDTQYF. Complete variable domain (other parts from reference TRBV18 and TRBJ2-3): NAGVMQNPRHLVRRRGQEARLRCSPMKGHSHVYWYRQLPEEGLKFMVYLQKENIIDESGMPKERFSAEFPKEGPSILRIQQVVRGDSAAYFCASSLTSDTDTQYFGPGTRLTVL.